This T cell receptor (beta chain) appears in the sequencing data of a study of CD8+ T cells in alopecia areata. Study overall: Among treated patients, oral tofacitinib was administered at 5 to 10 mg twice daily.

As the sequencing template, cDNA was produced by extracting RNA and reverse transcribing it. Sequencing was performed with immunoSEQ multiplex PCR; in TCRdb, only in-frame clones are kept and a portion is missing. The data contain over 100,000 clones, around 49% of them seen just once; the ten biggest clones take up approximately 19%. The V and J ends lost 5 bases and 2 bases respectively, with 11 bases between them. The CDR3 sequence is 14 residues long. From germline, CDR1 is MNHEY and CDR2 SMNVEV (reference sequence). The specimen was CD8+ T cells sorted from blood, collected at week 0. This chain connects TRBV27 to TRBJ2-3; D ambiguous. The receptor's source is a human donor with alopecia areata. Here the CDR3 reads CASSNTDFTDTQYF. The CDR3 DNA reads TGTGCCAGCAGTAATACAGATTTCACAGATACGCAGTATTTT.